Listed here are 14 T cell receptor beta chains from one sample, sequenced in a study of tumor-infiltrating lymphocytes in primary liver carcinoma. The roughly 17-31 mg bulk tissue piece was not sorted before simultaneous RNA and DNA extraction. With 400 to 550 ng total RNA as template and a constant-region primer, TCR beta cDNA was made. Slightly modified ARM-PCR with three nested multiplex PCR rounds yielded TCR beta libraries. Amplification in the first two PCR rounds was performed using TRBV1-TRBV30 forward primers and a C-beta reverse primer for roughly 10 cycles each. MiXCR, run by TCRdb on the multiplex PCR reads, gives a single entry per CDR3 protein. This table has around 40,000 distinct CDR3 sequences, over 70% appearing once. The specimen sequenced was liver tumor tissue from sampling region 2. Subset: tumor region T2, inferior pole. The receptors shown here come from a man in his forties with primary liver carcinoma and hepatitis B virus infection.

A single count supports this clonotype. Here the CDR3 reads CAISESTGLSGYGYTF. CDR3 DNA sequence: TGTGCCATCAGTGAGTCAACAGGGCTCTCGGGTTATGGCTACACCTTC. The chain joins TRBV10-3 to TRBJ1-2; the D gene is possibly TRBD1 (6 bases). Trimming cost V 0 bases and J 5 bases, with 16 bases left between them. In germline, CDR1 is ENHRY, CDR2 SYGVKD. The CDR3 is 16 residues long.

CDR3 in amino acids: CASSLTGTSGSVDTQYF. The CDR3 DNA follows: TGTGCCAGCAGCCTGACCGGGACTAGCGGGAGTGTAGATACGCAGTATTTT. J is TRBJ2-3 and V is TRBV5-5; 14 nucleotides match TRBD2. The germline CDR1 and CDR2 sequences are SGHKS and YYEKEE (reference sequence). V was clipped by 4 bases and J by 5 bases; unmatched bases: 9. The CDR3 runs 17 residues.

For this clonotype: One end of the junction varies from germline; a read error may be responsible. CDR3 in DNA: TGTGGCAGCAGACACGTGAACACTGAAGCTTTCTTT. Protein sequence: CGSRHVNTEAFF. This chain uses TRBV6-5 with TRBJ1-1; no definite D call. The germline V gene encodes CDR1 MNHEY and CDR2 SVGAGI. The CDR3 is 12 amino acids.

In the case of this clonotype: At one end, the junction sequence differs from germline, possibly due to a read error. The chain links TRBV29-1 to TRBJ2-3; 10 nucleotides line up with TRBD1. CDR1 and CDR2 from the germline V gene are SQVTM and ANQGSEA. CDR3 length: 14 residues. CDR3 nucleotide sequence: TGCAGCGTTCCCGGGACAGGGGCGTCAAATACTCAGTATTTT. Protein sequence: CSVPGTGASNTQYF.

V gene TRBV4-3 combines with J gene TRBJ2-3; possible D gene TRBD2, 5 bases. Trimming took 3 bases from V and 4 from J, leaving 17 bases between them. The CDR3 is 16 amino acids. The germline CDR1 and CDR2 sequences are LGHNA and YSLEER. In nucleotides, the CDR3 is TGCGCCAGCAGCCAGGATGCTAGAGGGATTTCAGATACGCAGTATTTT. Translation: CASSQDARGISDTQYF.

A word on this clonotype: The junction does not match germline at one end; this may be a read error. J is TRBJ2-5 and V is TRBV6-2 or TRBV6-3, with unresolved D. CDR1 is MNHEY and CDR2 is SVGEGT in the germline V gene. The CDR3 contains 13 residues. CDR3: CVSSFRYQETQYF. The CDR3 region has the DNA TGTGTCAGCAGCTTCAGATACCAAGAGACCCAGTACTTC.

Points on this clonotype: Relative to the germline gene, one junction end is altered; a read error may explain this. In DNA, the CDR3 is TGTGTTAGCAGCCAAGATAAGGGGAGCGGCTACGAGCAGTATTTC. This sequence encodes CVSSQDKGSGYEQYF. This chain uses TRBV4-2 with TRBJ2-7; D may match TRBD1 or TRBD2 (5 bases each). The CDR3 contains 15 residues. From germline, CDR1 is LGHNA and CDR2 YNFKEQ.

Regarding this clonotype: A junction boundary mismatches the germline segment, possibly from a read error. The rearrangement links TRBV28 to TRBJ2-6; the D gene is possibly TRBD2 (5 bases). Germline CDR1 is MDHEN and CDR2 is SYDVKM. The length of the CDR3 is 15 residues. CDR3 DNA: TGTACCAGCAGTTTAGGAGGTTCTGGTGCCAACGTCCTGACTTTC. This encodes CTSSLGGSGANVLTF.

CDR3 nucleotide sequence: TGTGCCAGCAGTTGGAGGGGGACTCCAGGTACGCAGTATTTT. The encoded protein is CASSWRGTPGTQYF. The chain has TRBV12-3 or TRBV12-4 and TRBJ2-3, with D perhaps being TRBD1 or TRBD2 (6 bases each). The CDR3 covers 14 residues. V lost 4 bases and J lost 8, with 16 bases in between.

Concerning this clonotype: One junction end disagrees with the germline gene, perhaps due to a read error. The chain joins TRBV6-5 to TRBJ2-7; no clear D. The CDR3 sequence is 13 residues long. The germline gives CDR1 MNHEY, CDR2 SVGAGI. CDR3 in amino acids: CASCYGTSYEQYF. CDR3 sequence (DNA): TGTGCCAGCTGTTACGGCACCTCCTATGAGCAGTACTTC.

By sample share, this clonotype is large. The V and J genes are TRBV29-1 and TRBJ1-2, with a weak D call TRBD1 (5 bases). Trimming removed 4 bases from V and 0 bases from J, with 24 bases in between. Germline values: CDR1 SQVTM, CDR2 ANQGSEA. The CDR3 totals 18 residues. The CDR3, as DNA: TGCAGCGTTGGGGCACCAACAGGAACTCAAGTGGCTAACTATGGCTACACCTTC. As protein: CSVGAPTGTQVANYGYTF.

With respect to this clonotype: The conserved closing phenylalanine or tryptophan is absent in this CDR3, likely reflecting a read error. The chain employs TRBV29-1 and TRBJ2-7, with 10 bases lining up with TRBD2. The CDR3 consists of 15 residues. Germline V CDR1 and CDR2: SQVTM, ANQGSEA. DNA for the CDR3: TGTAGCGCCAGGTCCGGGACTAGCGAAACCTACGAGCAGTACTCC. It codes for CSARSGTSETYEQYS.

This clonotype appeared a single time. The junction differs from germline at one of its ends, possibly a read error. CDR3 nucleotides: TGCGCCAGCAGCCCTCTGGGACAGGGAGCATCAAAAAACATTCAGTACTTC. It is translated as CASSPLGQGASKNIQYF. This rearrangement joins TRBV11-1 to TRBJ2-4; 9 nucleotides match TRBD1. The V gene's germline CDR1 is SGHAT and CDR2 FQDESV (reference sequence). The CDR3 runs 17 residues.

V is TRBV28 and J is TRBJ1-5; D is unresolved. CDR1 is MDHEN and CDR2 is SYDVKM in the germline V gene. This CDR3 is built from 16 residues. V was cut by 5 bases and J by 4 bases, with 18 bases left in between. The chain's CDR3 is CASSTSGRLGNQPQHF. CDR3 bases: TGTGCCAGCAGTACCTCGGGGAGGTTAGGTAATCAGCCCCAGCATTTT. The full variable domain, its missing parts supplied by reference TRBV28 and TRBJ1-5, is DVKVTQSSRYLVKRTGEKVFLECVQDMDHENMFWYRQDPGLGLRLIYFSYDVKMKEKGDIPEGYSVSREKKERFSLILESASTNQTSMYLCASSTSGRLGNQPQHFGDGTRLSIL.